Below, 30 T cell receptor beta chains from the same sample are listed, as sequenced in a study of T cells after yellow fever vaccination. TCRdb independently ran MiXCR on the 5' RACE reads; one entry per CDR3 protein. The sample shows 100,000 to 150,000 distinct CDR3 sequences, almost 9% of them seen only once. The sequenced sample was CD8+ T cells sorted from PBMCs, obtained on the day of the yellow fever booster vaccination. All receptors come from a man aged 18 to 29 who received the YFV17D yellow fever vaccine.

The chain uses TRBV4-1 and TRBJ2-7; the D gene is possibly TRBD2 (5 bases). The ends were cut back, 5 bases at V and 5 bases at J, with 16 bases in the middle. CDR3 length: 14 amino acids. Germline loops: CDR1 MGHRA, CDR2 YSYEKL. The CDR3 coding sequence is TGCGCCAGCAGCTCCCCGGGATGGAAGGACGAGCAGTACTTC. It translates to CASSSPGWKDEQYF.

The chain couples TRBV9 to TRBJ1-5; D not certain. The CDR3 is 11 amino acids. The V end lost 7 bases, the J end lost 4 bases, and 6 bases lay between the germline ends. In germline, CDR1 is SGDLS, CDR2 YYNGEE. CDR3 residues: CASGQNQPQHF. The CDR3 region has the DNA TGTGCCAGCGGGCAGAATCAGCCCCAGCATTTT.

In this sample, this clonotype turned up a few times. The chain links TRBV7-8 to TRBJ2-7; D not certain. The germline gives CDR1 SGHVS, CDR2 FQNEAQ. V was shortened by 1 base and J by 4 bases, with 8 bases between the two germline ends. The CDR3 runs 13 residues. In nucleotides, the CDR3 is TGTGCCAGCAGCTTAGATCGCAGATACGAGCAGTACGTC. Amino acid sequence: CASSLDRRYEQYV.

V gene TRBV12-3 or TRBV12-4 combines with J gene TRBJ1-2, with D perhaps matching TRBD1 (6 bases). V lost 1 base and J 0 bases, leaving 9 bases between the germline ends. This CDR3 comprises 15 residues. Here the CDR3 reads CASSLGQGTNYGYTF. The CDR3 DNA is TGTGCCAGCAGTTTAGGGCAGGGGACTAACTATGGCTACACCTTC.

This clonotype was detected only a few times. The rearrangement uses TRBV24-1 and TRBJ1-5; D is unclear. The CDR3 covers 12 residues. CDR1 is KGHDR, CDR2 SFDVKD, per germline. The V end was cut by 3 bases, the J end by 4 bases, with 3 bases between. The CDR3 sequence: CATSDGNQPQHF. The CDR3, as DNA: TGTGCCACCAGTGATGGGAATCAGCCCCAGCATTTT.

There are a few counts of this clonotype. The rearrangement uses TRBV20-1 and TRBJ2-5; 11 bases align to TRBD2. The CDR3 contains 19 residues. CDR1 is DFQATT, CDR2 SNEGSKA, per germline (reference sequence). V lost 3 bases and J lost 4; bases outside the gene matches: 19. The CDR3 sequence: CSARAGTSGPTRPPETQYF. The CDR3 region has the DNA TGCAGTGCTAGGGCCGGGACTAGCGGCCCTACTCGCCCCCCAGAGACCCAGTACTTC.

The chain links TRBV21-1 to TRBJ1-4. TRBV21-1 is labeled a pseudogene. This CDR3 has 18 residues. In nucleotides, the CDR3 is TGTGCCAGCAGCAAAGAGTCGGCCAGGGAGGACACTAATGAAAAACTGTTTTTT. Translated, it gives CASSKESAREDTNEKLFF.

This chain connects TRBV5-1 to TRBJ1-1; D is uncertain. With 1 base removed from V and 0 bases from J, the gap between germline ends came to 7 bases. The germline V gene has CDR1 SGHRS and CDR2 YFSETQ. This CDR3 is 14 amino acids long. CDR3 region: CASSLSSMNTEAFF. The CDR3 coding sequence is TGCGCCAGCAGCTTGTCCTCAATGAACACTGAAGCTTTCTTT. Full variable domain (outside the CDR3, taken from reference TRBV5-1 and TRBJ1-1): KAGVTQTPRYLIKTRGQQVTLSCSPISGHRSVSWYQQTPGQGLQFLFEYFSETQRNKGNFPGRFSGRQFSNSRSEMNVSTLELGDSALYLCASSLSSMNTEAFFGQGTRLTVV.

This clonotype showed up many times. The J gene is TRBJ2-3, the V gene TRBV27; no reliable D call. The CDR3 is made up of 14 amino acids. Trimming removed 2 bases at V and 6 bases at J, with 12 bases between. Germline CDR1 is MNHEY and CDR2 is SMNVEV (reference sequence). This CDR3 is CASSLRSKRDTQYF. CDR3 bases: TGTGCCAGCAGTTTACGGAGCAAGAGGGATACGCAGTATTTT.

The gene calls are TRBV18 and TRBJ1-1, with D perhaps TRBD1 (5 bases). Trimming shortened V by 3 bases and J by 6 bases, and 11 bases separated the two germline ends. CDR1 KGHSH and CDR2 LQKENI come from the germline V gene. The CDR3 extends over 13 amino acids. The DNA of the CDR3 is TGTGCCAGCTCACCGTTGGGGGGGGCTGAAGCTTTCTTT. It is translated as CASSPLGGAEAFF.

This clonotype came up a few times. The V call is TRBV4-1, the J call TRBJ2-1; no firm D call. The CDR3 totals 14 residues. Trimming took off 3 bases at V and 8 bases at J, with 14 bases between the two ends. Germline CDR1 MGHRA, CDR2 YSYEKL. In DNA form, the CDR3 reads TGCGCCAGCAGCCATCGGCTAGTTATCGATGAGCAGTTCTTC. Translated: CASSHRLVIDEQFF.

The V call is TRBV7-9, the J call TRBJ2-1; D may be TRBD1 (6 bases). In germline, CDR1 is SEHNR, CDR2 FQNEAQ (reference sequence). V dropped 0 bases and J dropped 3 bases, with 12 bases sitting between them. The CDR3 is made up of 16 amino acids. DNA for the CDR3: TGTGCCAGCAGCTTAGCAGACAGGTTGCTCTACAATGAGCAGTTCTTC. Translated, it gives CASSLADRLLYNEQFF.

In its sample, this clonotype was seen a few times. The rearrangement joins TRBV6-5 to TRBJ2-7; 7 bases agree with TRBD1. Trimming took 5 bases from V and 3 from J; bases not matched to a gene: 4. Germline CDR1 MNHEY, CDR2 SVGAGI. The CDR3 covers 13 residues. The CDR3 DNA sequence: TGTGCCAGCAGTCCTACAGGGGTCTACGAGCAGTACTTC. It yields the protein CASSPTGVYEQYF.

The chain uses TRBV9 and TRBJ1-2, with D tentatively TRBD1 (6 bases). There are 14 residues in the CDR3. CDR1 and CDR2 (germline): SGDLS, YYNGEE. Trimming stripped 1 base from V and 7 bases from J, with 14 bases between. In DNA form, the CDR3 reads TGTGCCAGCAGCGTAAGTGACAGGCTAAGTGGCTACACCTTC. It yields the protein CASSVSDRLSGYTF.

This clonotype appeared many times. The chain combines TRBV6-2 or TRBV6-3 with TRBJ2-3; D is unresolved. The CDR3 length is 15 residues. Germline V lookup: CDR1 MNHEY, CDR2 SVGEGT. The ends were cut back, 9 bases at V and 3 bases at J, with 19 bases in the middle. The chain's CDR3 is CASHVGSDTTDTQYF. CDR3 coding DNA: TGTGCCAGTCACGTGGGATCAGACACGACAGATACGCAGTATTTT.

There are many counts of this clonotype. This rearrangement joins TRBV7-2 to TRBJ2-4; a weak D match, TRBD2 (6 bases). The CDR3 consists of 17 residues. The V and J ends lost 1 base and 6 bases respectively, with 19 bases between them. Germline V gene data show CDR1 as SGHTA and CDR2 as FQGNSA. CDR3: CASSLVGGALRGNIQYF. In nucleotides, the CDR3 is TGTGCCAGCAGCTTAGTCGGCGGGGCACTTCGGGGAAACATTCAGTACTTC.

The J gene is TRBJ2-2, the V gene TRBV10-2; 8 bases line up with TRBD1. Germline V CDR1 and CDR2: WSHSY, SAAADI. This CDR3 spans 15 amino acids. V shed 6 bases and J 5 bases; nucleotides not matched to a gene: 8. The chain's CDR3 is CASRKTGARTGELFF. CDR3 DNA: TGCGCCAGCAGAAAGACAGGGGCTCGAACCGGGGAGCTGTTTTTT.

The rearrangement joins TRBV27 to TRBJ1-1; a possible D gene is TRBD1 (5 bases). The germline gives CDR1 MNHEY, CDR2 SMNVEV (reference sequence). V lost 8 bases and J lost 11, with 21 bases in between. The CDR3 consists of 13 residues. The CDR3 bases are TGTGCCAGCTCCCCGGGCGGGGGGGTGGGCGCTTTCTTT. Translation gives CASSPGGGVGAFF.

This clonotype was seen more than once but under ten times. The genes are TRBV4-3 and TRBJ2-2; no clear D. V lost 0 bases, J lost 1 base, and 12 bases lay in between. CDR3 length equals 17 residues. Germline CDR1 is LGHNA and CDR2 is YSLEER. The CDR3 DNA reads as TGCGCCAGCAGCCAAGATGGATGGGCAGGGAACACCGGGGAGCTGTTTTTT. Protein product: CASSQDGWAGNTGELFF.

This clonotype was detected ten times or more. This chain links TRBV4-3 with TRBJ2-7; D is unresolved. From germline, CDR1 is LGHNA and CDR2 YSLEER. The CDR3 is made up of 15 amino acids. V gave up 5 bases and J gave up 1 base, with 15 bases separating them. The CDR3 spells CASSYLRVRSYEQYF. CDR3 nucleotide sequence: TGCGCCAGCAGCTACTTACGCGTGCGGTCCTACGAGCAGTACTTC.

The rearrangement uses TRBV6-5 and TRBJ1-1; D is unresolved. Trimming shortened V by 5 bases and J by 1 base, and 14 bases separated the two germline ends. Germline V CDR1 and CDR2: MNHEY, SVGAGI. The CDR3 totals 15 residues. In DNA, the CDR3 is TGTGCCAGCAGTGGTCGACGGGAGCGGAACACTGAAGCTTTCTTT. Protein sequence: CASSGRRERNTEAFF.

The rearrangement uses TRBV29-1 and TRBJ2-2; 7 positions match TRBD2. After removal of 4 bases from V and 5 bases from J, the junction contained 4 bases not matched to a gene. Germline V gives CDR1 SQVTM, CDR2 ANQGSEA. CDR3 length equals 13 residues. The CDR3 loop is CSVGSGETGELFF. The CDR3 DNA is TGCAGCGTTGGGAGCGGGGAGACCGGGGAGCTGTTTTTT.

This sequence joins TRBV7-9 and TRBJ2-1; TRBD2 matches at 10 bases. Germline CDR1 reads SEHNR; CDR2 reads FQNEAQ (reference sequence). The CDR3 runs 17 residues. The ends lost 4 bases at V and 3 bases at J; junction bases unmatched: 9. In DNA, the CDR3 is TGTGCCAGCAGCTCCGGAGATAGCGGGGGGTTCTACAATGAGCAGTTCTTC. Residues: CASSSGDSGGFYNEQFF.

This clonotype was seen more than once but under ten times. V gene TRBV9 combines with J gene TRBJ1-4, with TRBD1 as a possible D gene (6 bases). The CDR3 totals 16 residues. Looked up from germline, CDR1 is SGDLS and CDR2 is YYNGEE. V gave up 4 bases and J gave up 0 bases, with 13 bases separating them. The chain's CDR3 is CASSLGQRTTNEKLFF. DNA for the CDR3: TGTGCCAGCAGCCTCGGACAGCGAACAACTAATGAAAAACTGTTTTTT.

This clonotype appeared many times. This rearrangement joins TRBV6-2 or TRBV6-3 to TRBJ2-1, with 7 bases fitting TRBD1. This CDR3 spans 13 amino acids. V shed 10 bases and J 4 bases; nucleotides not matched to a gene: 7. Germline assignment: CDR1 MNHEY and CDR2 SVGEGT. The CDR3 protein is CAISGTEYNEQFF. CDR3 DNA: TGTGCCATATCCGGGACAGAATACAATGAGCAGTTCTTC.

The rearrangement links TRBV7-9 to TRBJ2-3; TRBD2 agrees at 11 bases. The CDR3 loop spans 15 amino acids. CDR1 SEHNR and CDR2 FQNEAQ come from the germline V gene (reference sequence). The trim removed 6 bases at V and 5 bases at J, leaving 7 bases unmatched. The CDR3, as DNA: TGTGCCAGCAGAGGGGGACTAGCGGAACTAGATACGCAGTATTTT. This codes for CASRGGLAELDTQYF.

This clonotype appeared a few times. V gene TRBV4-3 combines with J gene TRBJ1-1; D gene ambiguous. The CDR3 extends over 15 amino acids. Germline V gene data show CDR1 as LGHNA and CDR2 as YSLEER. Trimming removed 1 base from V and 5 bases from J, with 14 bases in between. The CDR3 DNA sequence: TGCGCCAGCAGCCAAGCAGTGGGAGTTGGAACTGAAGCTTTCTTT. It encodes CASSQAVGVGTEAFF.

The table lists this clonotype with a few counts. This chain links TRBV29-1 with TRBJ2-3, with 10 bases that match TRBD1. V lost 5 bases to trimming and J lost 3 bases; unmatched junction nucleotides: 2. The CDR3 extends over 13 amino acids. In germline, CDR1 is SQVTM, CDR2 ANQGSEA. This chain's CDR3 is CSVRDRGTDTQYF. CDR3 DNA sequence: TGCAGCGTTAGGGACAGGGGAACAGATACGCAGTATTTT.

This clonotype has a handful of counts. The rearrangement uses TRBV21-1 and TRBJ2-5; the table names TRBD1, a call not compared with the DNA. TRBV21-1 is a listed pseudogene. This CDR3 region has 12 residues. The CDR3 nucleotides read TGTGCCCGACGGGGACAAGAAGAGACCCAGTACTTC. Translated: CARRGQEETQYF.

In its sample, this clonotype was seen many times. The V and J genes are TRBV5-1 and TRBJ1-1; TRBD1 matches 8 bases. The trim removed 4 bases at V and 4 bases at J, leaving 9 bases unmatched. The CDR3 spans 15 residues. Looked up from germline, CDR1 is SGHRS and CDR2 is YFSETQ. The CDR3 sequence is CASSPGTGLATEAFF. The CDR3 nucleotides are TGCGCCAGCAGCCCGGGGACAGGACTCGCCACTGAAGCTTTCTTT.